The TCR beta chain under discussion was sequenced for a study of shared clonotypes between healthy human individuals. Recent acute infections and vaccinations were absent in the healthy HIV-negative adult donors. This clone was picked up one time. Antigen: not known. Sequencing used immunoSEQ multiplex PCR; TCRdb keeps in-frame clones, though not all of them. The sample holds roughly 2.2 million clones; 80% to 95% are singletons and the top ten take approximately 0.4%. Study-level results: Sharing across a few donors was seen in 5% to 5.5% of naive CD4 clonotypes. Estimated richness values were generally larger in naive subsets than in memory subsets.

V lost 5 bases, J lost 1 base, and 15 bases lay in between. Germline V gives CDR1 MNHEY, CDR2 SMNVEV (reference sequence). The CDR3 spans 15 residues. What was sequenced was naive CD4+ T cells from PBMCs. Subset meaning: CD45RA+ positively selected. The source of this sequence is a young man in good health. Some clones in this sample may be carry-over from other donors' samples. This chain connects TRBV27 to TRBJ2-7; possibly TRBD2 for D (5 bases). This CDR3 reads CASSPRATPSYEQYF. DNA for the CDR3: TGTGCCAGCAGTCCGCGGGCAACCCCATCCTACGAGCAGTACTTC.